This section outlines one T cell receptor beta chain sequence together with its context. Its specificity is not known. Rearranged V-D-J TRB sequences were amplified with a mixed TRB-A/B primer pool. TCRdb reprocessed the multiplex PCR reads via MiXCR and lists one record per CDR3 protein. The sample shows several thousand distinct CDR3 sequences, 21% of them seen only once. This entry comes from a study of T cell repertoires in aging, cancer and after chemotherapy. General observations from the study: Across the chemotherapy interval, each cancer cohort showed higher median generation probability, suggesting thymic rebound.

TCR beta rearrangements were amplified from peripheral blood genomic DNA. CDR1 is SGHAT, CDR2 FQNNGV, per germline. V lost 5 bases, J lost 8 bases, and 15 bases lay in between. This CDR3 comprises 13 residues. This chain connects TRBV11-2 to TRBJ1-2; D is unresolved. The sample comprised blood. This sequence originates from a human donor with a blood cancer. As DNA, the CDR3 is TGTGCCAGCAGCGCTATGGGAACCCCCGGCTACACCTTC. Amino acids: CASSAMGTPGYTF. The variable domain in full, completed from reference TRBV11-2 and TRBJ1-2, reads EAGVAQSPRYKIIEKRQSVAFWCNPISGHATLYWYQQILGQGPKLLIQFQNNGVVDDSQLPKDRFSAERLKGVDSTLKIQPAKLEDSAVYLCASSAMGTPGYTFGSGTRLTVV.